Sequencing of this TCR beta chain was carried out in a study of T cell repertoires in cytomegalovirus infection. Study-wide context: CMV infection and matching HLA type were both indicated by public TCR beta signatures.

This clonotype was recorded at least ten times. No antigen is known for it. The study's findings and limits: Across the ex vivo response, the dominant clonotypes were HLA-C-restricted CMV-specific TCR beta clonotypes. Identification of carriers of CMV plus the relevant HLA was performed using cumulative public TCR beta family frequency.

TCRdb fed the reads into MiXCR, producing one record per CDR3 protein. The top ten hold roughly a quarter of the sample, which has over 150,000 distinct CDR3 sequences, 17% seen once. This CDR3 spans 17 amino acids. J was trimmed by 0 bases and V by 4 bases; bases with no gene match: 3. The receptor was isolated from a human donor in good health (CMV status not recorded). Some clones in this sample may be carry-over from other donors' samples. Sequenced: CD8+ T cells from PBMCs. The chain couples TRBV12-3 or TRBV12-4 to TRBJ2-6, with 10 bases that match TRBD1. The CDR3 sequence: CASSSTGGASGANVLTF. Written as DNA, the CDR3 is TGTGCCAGCAGTTCGACAGGGGGCGCCTCTGGGGCCAACGTCCTGACTTTC.